The source of this TCR beta chain is a study of beta chain features in type 1 diabetes. cDNA synthesis used the whole RNA isolate, giving expressed TCRB sequences. The data were produced by immunoSEQ multiplex PCR, yet TCRdb's version contains in-frame clones alone and is incomplete. Of 150,000 or so clones listed, more than 9.5% are singletons. The CDR3 is made up of 13 amino acids. In the case of this clone: The target antigen is unknown.

Each of the sorted populations had a purity greater than 95%. Study-level results: The study found moderately but significantly shorter TCRB CDR3s in all four CD4+ subsets of Type 1 diabetes patients. When VDJ junctions were examined, type 1 diabetes patients showed fewer insertions and more deletions.

Sequencing was done on a sample of central memory CD4+ T cells from blood. V and J are TRBV21-1 and TRBJ2-5. TRBV21-1 is shown as a pseudogene. The TCR was taken from a man younger than 35 in good health. CDR3 bases: TGTGCCAGCAGCAATCAGCTTGTGGAGACCCAGTACTTC. Its translation is CASSNQLVETQYF.